This T cell receptor beta chain originates from a study of blood T cells in healthy people across ages. Study in general: About one barcoded beta molecule per two T cells was the capture yield of template switching. Study observations and caveats: More naive CD4+ cells and higher diversity were found in long-lived than in aged donors. For the donors, CMV status was unknown and possibly confounded expanded clonotype changes.

Sample donors were healthy Caucasian individuals that came from Russia, aged roughly 6 to 100. Primers used in a second PCR of roughly 6 to 12 cycles were a sample-barcoded 5' primer and a J-beta primer mix. TCRdb recomputed calls from the 5' RACE reads with MiXCR, one row per CDR3 protein. The sample has some 700,000 distinct CDR3 sequences; 35% to 45% are singletons. On this clonotype itself: Its specificity is not known.

This CDR3 has 15 residues. Trimming left V 6 bases short and J 0 bases short, with 12 bases between. In germline, CDR1 is MNHEY, CDR2 SVGAGI. The TCR was taken from a woman aged 60 to 75 in good health. The V gene is TRBV6-5, the J gene TRBJ2-4, with D perhaps TRBD1 (5 bases). The source material was blood. This CDR3 reads CASRIDRAAKNIQYF. CDR3 nucleotide sequence: TGTGCCAGCAGAATAGACAGAGCAGCCAAAAACATTCAGTACTTC.